The 17 T cell receptor beta chains given below trace back to one sample, sequenced in a study of T cells in Graves' hyperthyroidism and ophthalmopathy. Amplification yielded TCR beta CDR3 regions, with RNA transcripts as the source. The primer set for the first-round RT-PCR of the TCR CDR3 was HTBI. TCRdb redid the calling of the multiplex PCR reads with MiXCR, one entry per CDR3 protein. Of about 690,000 distinct CDR3 sequences listed, approximately 15% were seen once; the top ten hold about 14%. Sequenced: blood. These receptors all come from a man aged 45 to 65 with Graves' hyperthyroidism.

This clonotype was counted many times. The chain couples TRBV30 to TRBJ2-6, with D unresolved. The CDR3 totals 12 residues. Trimming took off 5 bases at V and 1 base at J, with 3 bases between the two ends. Germline CDR1 reads GTSNPN; CDR2 reads SVGIG (reference sequence). The CDR3 nucleotides read TGTGCCTGGGGTTCTGGGGCCAACGTCCTGACTTTC. Amino acids: CAWGSGANVLTF.

The chain recombines TRBV29-1 with TRBJ2-1; tentative D call: TRBD1 (6 bases). The length of the CDR3 is 16 residues. The V gene lost 7 bases and the J gene lost 7 bases, with 26 bases spanning the gap. Germline V gene data show CDR1 as SQVTM and CDR2 as ANQGSEA. In DNA, the CDR3 is TGCAGCGGCTATCAAGGGGGTGGGGTACCGGGGAATGAGCAGTTCTTC. Amino acid sequence: CSGYQGGGVPGNEQFF.

The chain recombines TRBV4-1 with TRBJ2-7; tentatively, D is TRBD1 (6 bases). The germline V gene has CDR1 MGHRA and CDR2 YSYEKL. V was pared by 8 bases and J by 1 base, with 15 bases between. The CDR3 is 14 amino acids. The CDR3 DNA follows: TGCGCCAGCCGAAAAACAGGGAATTCCTACGAGCAGTACTTC. Its translation: CASRKTGNSYEQYF.

The rearrangement joins TRBV27 to TRBJ2-4; 11 bases are a match to TRBD2. CDR3 size: 16 residues. V gave up 4 bases and J gave up 7 bases; unmatched junction bases: 9. Per the germline V gene, CDR1 is MNHEY and CDR2 is SMNVEV (reference sequence). CDR3 sequence (DNA): TGTGCCAGCAGTTACCGCGATACTAGCGGGAGTAACATTCAGTACTTC. This encodes CASSYRDTSGSNIQYF.

The J gene is TRBJ2-7, the V gene TRBV29-1, with D possibly being TRBD1 (6 bases). The V gene lost 1 base and the J gene lost 4 bases, with 14 bases spanning the gap. This CDR3 has 14 amino acids. Germline V gene lookup returns CDR1 SQVTM and CDR2 ANQGSEA. The CDR3 DNA is TGCAGCGTTGAAGTCGGGCAGGGGACATACGAGCAGTACTTC. Its protein product is CSVEVGQGTYEQYF.

The CDR3 nucleotides are TGTGCCAGCAGTTTATACACAGGGAACAGGCAGTACTTC. Its protein is CASSLYTGNRQYF. The chain has TRBV27 and TRBJ2-7, with D possibly matching TRBD1 (6 bases). The germline gives CDR1 MNHEY, CDR2 SMNVEV (reference sequence). The V and J ends lost 1 base and 9 bases respectively, with 13 bases between them. The CDR3 covers 13 residues.

This chain uses TRBV6-5 with TRBJ2-3; 14 bases map to TRBD2. The CDR3 extends over 18 amino acids. The germline V gene has CDR1 MNHEY and CDR2 SVGAGI. V was pared by 4 bases and J by 2 bases, with 8 bases of the junction left unmatched. CDR3 nucleotides: TGTGCCAGCAGTTCTCGACGACTAGCGGGAGGGTCCACAGATACGCAGTATTTT. This gives the protein CASSSRRLAGGSTDTQYF.

This rearrangement joins TRBV7-2 to TRBJ2-1; TRBD2 matches at 13 bases. The CDR3 contains 16 residues. V was clipped by 5 bases and J by 8 bases; unmatched bases: 9. Germline CDR1 and CDR2: SGHTA and FQGNSA. CDR3 bases: TGTGCCAGCAGCCGCGGACTAGCGGGAGTGACCTATGAGCAGTTCTTC. This encodes CASSRGLAGVTYEQFF.

The table lists this clonotype with many counts. The chain employs TRBV3-1 and TRBJ2-1, with D unresolved. Trimming removed 0 bases from V and 11 bases from J, with 8 bases in between. The germline CDR1 and CDR2 sequences are LGHDT and YNNKEL (reference sequence). CDR3 length: 12 amino acids. The CDR3 protein is CASSQDLSQQFF. Written as DNA, the CDR3 is TGTGCCAGCAGCCAAGATCTATCTCAGCAGTTCTTC.

This clonotype was picked up a small number of times. This sequence joins TRBV5-1 and TRBJ2-5, with 7 bases lining up with TRBD2. V dropped 1 base and J dropped 2; count of bases not matched to a gene: 5. The CDR3 has 15 residues. Per the germline V gene, CDR1 is SGHRS and CDR2 is YFSETQ. DNA for the CDR3: TGCGCCAGCAGCTTGCAGCGGGAACCTCAAGAGACCCAGTACTTC. It codes for CASSLQREPQETQYF.

Remarks on this clonotype: Possible read error: a much larger clone is one base away. The chain couples TRBV27 to TRBJ1-4; D might be TRBD1 (6 bases). The CDR3 has 15 amino acids. Germline-derived CDR1 and CDR2 are MNHEY and SMNVEV (reference sequence). With 8 bases removed from V and 7 bases from J, the gap between germline ends came to 20 bases. CDR3 region: CASGVPRGATEKLFF. DNA of the CDR3: TGTGCCAGCGGCGTGCCTCGGGGGGCTACTGAAAAACTGTTTTTT.

This clonotype was detected many times. This chain connects TRBV27 to TRBJ2-7, with 9 bases identical to TRBD1. After removal of 9 bases from V and 4 bases from J, the junction contained 10 bases not matched to a gene. Germline loops: CDR1 MNHEY, CDR2 SMNVEV (reference sequence). CDR3 length: 14 residues. The CDR3 sequence is CASYSWDRDYEQYF. CDR3 DNA sequence: TGTGCCAGTTATAGCTGGGACAGGGATTACGAGCAGTACTTC.

The sample holds many counts of this clonotype. V gene TRBV7-2 combines with J gene TRBJ2-5; D is possibly TRBD1 (6 bases). V lost 5 bases and J 4 bases, leaving 17 bases between the germline ends. Germline V gives CDR1 SGHTA, CDR2 FQGNSA. The CDR3 is 15 residues long. CDR3 in DNA: TGTGCCAGCAGCCCATACACGCAGGGGCGAGAGACCCAGTACTTC. Protein sequence: CASSPYTQGRETQYF.

CDR3 protein: CASSYLLGPDYEQYF. The CDR3 nucleotides read TGTGCCAGCAGCTATTTACTCGGTCCGGACTACGAGCAGTACTTC. V and J are TRBV7-2 and TRBJ2-7, with unresolved D. Germline lookup yields CDR1 SGHTA and CDR2 FQGNSA. The V and J ends lost 4 bases and 3 bases respectively, with 16 bases between them. The CDR3 sequence is 15 residues long.

In this sample, this clonotype turned up many times. The chain recombines TRBV7-8 with TRBJ2-5; maybe TRBD2 (5 bases). Trimming left V 1 base short and J 5 bases short, with 11 bases between. The germline V gene encodes CDR1 SGHVS and CDR2 FQNEAQ. There are 14 residues in the CDR3. CDR3 protein: CASSLGTGMETQYF. The DNA of the CDR3 is TGTGCCAGCAGCTTAGGTACGGGGATGGAGACCCAGTACTTC.

This clonotype occurred many times. V gene TRBV7-2 combines with J gene TRBJ2-5, with 9 bases fitting TRBD1. The CDR3 runs to 15 residues. After removal of 5 bases from V and 7 bases from J, the junction contained 11 bases not matched to a gene. Looked up from germline, CDR1 is SGHTA and CDR2 is FQGNSA. This CDR3 reads CASSIPQGQGMTQYF. The DNA for the CDR3 is TGTGCCAGCAGCATCCCCCAGGGACAGGGAATGACCCAGTACTTC.

In this sample, this clonotype turned up many times. The rearrangement uses TRBV12-3 or TRBV12-4 and TRBJ2-2, with 7 bases that match TRBD1. This CDR3 is 15 amino acids long. V dropped 10 bases and J dropped 1; count of bases not matched to a gene: 9. In DNA, the CDR3 is TGTGCCACTAAAACAGGGGACGTGAACACCGGGGAGCTGTTTTTT. It is translated as CATKTGDVNTGELFF.